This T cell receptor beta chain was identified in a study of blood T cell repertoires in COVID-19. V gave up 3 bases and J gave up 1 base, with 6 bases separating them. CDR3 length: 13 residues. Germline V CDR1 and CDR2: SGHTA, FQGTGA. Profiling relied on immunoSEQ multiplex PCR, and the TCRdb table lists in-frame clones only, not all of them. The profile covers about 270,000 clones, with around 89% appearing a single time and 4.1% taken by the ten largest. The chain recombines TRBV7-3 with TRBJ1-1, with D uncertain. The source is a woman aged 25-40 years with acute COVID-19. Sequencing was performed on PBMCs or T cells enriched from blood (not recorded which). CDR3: CASSLAENTEAFF. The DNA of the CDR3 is TGTGCCAGCAGCTTGGCCGAGAACACTGAAGCTTTCTTT. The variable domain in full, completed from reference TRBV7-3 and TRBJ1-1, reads GAGVSQTPSNKVTEKGKYVELRCDPISGHTALYWYRQSLGQGPEFLIYFQGTGAADDSGLPNDRFFAVRPEGSVSTLKIQRTERGDSAVYLCASSLAENTEAFFGQGTRLTVV.